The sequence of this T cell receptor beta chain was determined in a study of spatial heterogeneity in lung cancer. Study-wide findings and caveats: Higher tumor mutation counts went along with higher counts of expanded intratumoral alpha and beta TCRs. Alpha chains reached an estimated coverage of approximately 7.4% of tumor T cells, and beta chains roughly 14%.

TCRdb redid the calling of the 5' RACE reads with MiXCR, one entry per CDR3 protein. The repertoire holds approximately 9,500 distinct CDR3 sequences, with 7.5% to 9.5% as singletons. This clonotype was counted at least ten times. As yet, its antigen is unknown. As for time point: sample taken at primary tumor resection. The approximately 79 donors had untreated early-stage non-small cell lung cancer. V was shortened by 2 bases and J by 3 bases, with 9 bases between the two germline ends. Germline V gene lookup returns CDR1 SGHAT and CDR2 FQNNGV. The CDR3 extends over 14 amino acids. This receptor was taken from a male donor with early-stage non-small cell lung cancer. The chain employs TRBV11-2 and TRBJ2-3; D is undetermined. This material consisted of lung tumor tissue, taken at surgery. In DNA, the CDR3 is TGTGCCAGCAGCTTATACTCTCCGACAGATACGCAGTATTTT. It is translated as CASSLYSPTDTQYF.